One and the same sample provided the 3 T cell receptor beta chains below, sequenced in a study of T cells in localized non-small cell lung cancer. Produced via immunoSEQ multiplex PCR; TCRdb's table is partial and in-frame only. The sample yields about 59,000 clones, roughly 90% seen once. The specimen was peripheral blood, collected before any cancer treatment. Receptor source: a man aged 40 to 75 with stage I lung adenocarcinoma.

This CDR3 reads CASSDGRTDTQYF. The CDR3 region has the DNA TGCGCCAGCAGTGATGGCCGCACAGATACGCAGTATTTT. The V call is TRBV10-1, the J call TRBJ2-3; D gene ambiguous. The CDR3 is 13 amino acids. The V gene's germline CDR1 is WNHNN and CDR2 SYGVQD (reference sequence). Trimming shortened V by 3 bases and J by 1 base, and 5 bases separated the two germline ends.

The chain recombines TRBV6-6 with TRBJ2-4; possible D gene TRBD2, 5 bases. This CDR3 region has 15 residues. Trimming cost V 6 bases and J 0 bases, with 12 bases left between them. Germline V gene data show CDR1 as MNHNY and CDR2 as SVGAGI (reference sequence). The CDR3 is CASSPPAGAKNIQYF. The CDR3 nucleotides are TGTGCCAGCAGCCCCCCCGCGGGAGCCAAAAACATTCAGTACTTC.

V and J are TRBV6-5 and TRBJ1-4, with TRBD1 identical over 7 bases. Trimming cost V 6 bases and J 6 bases; bases outside gene matches: 7. There are 14 residues in the CDR3. In germline, CDR1 is MNHEY, CDR2 SVGAGI. CDR3 coding DNA: TGTGCCAGCAGCCACGACAGGGTGGATGAAAAACTGTTTTTT. Residues: CASSHDRVDEKLFF.